The 8 T cell receptor beta chains given below trace back to one sample, sequenced in a study of OX40 agonist ivuxolimab in advanced cancers. Sequencing used immunoSEQ multiplex PCR; TCRdb keeps in-frame clones, though not all of them. The table lists fewer than 50,000 clones, roughly nine tenths of them singletons. The sample here was CD4+ or CD8+ T cells sorted from blood, taken in a trial of the OX40 agonist ivuxolimab. Receptors were obtained from an adult with an advanced solid tumor such as melanoma, head and neck, liver or kidney cancer.

This sequence joins TRBV9 and TRBJ1-2; D is uncertain. V dropped 3 bases and J dropped 4 bases, with 10 bases sitting between them. This CDR3 has 13 amino acids. The V gene's germline CDR1 is SGDLS and CDR2 YYNGEE. The CDR3 DNA follows: TGTGCCAGCAGCGGACTGGACCTCTATGGCTACACCTTC. It translates to CASSGLDLYGYTF.

The chain employs TRBV4-1 and TRBJ2-2, with a possible D match to TRBD2 (6 bases). The V gene's germline CDR1 is MGHRA and CDR2 YSYEKL. The CDR3 spans 14 residues. V shed 2 bases and J shed 7 bases, with 11 bases lying between them. The CDR3 sequence: CASSQYAEGGELFF. For the CDR3, the DNA is TGCGCCAGCAGCCAATACGCGGAGGGCGGGGAGCTGTTTTTT.

The J gene is TRBJ1-1, the V gene TRBV7-9; 8 nucleotides align to TRBD1. V was pared by 1 base and J by 1 base, with 8 bases of the junction left unmatched. Germline lookup yields CDR1 SEHNR and CDR2 FQNEAQ (reference sequence). The CDR3 is 17 amino acids. The CDR3 spells CASSLVSQGARNTEAFF. In nucleotides, the CDR3 is TGTGCCAGCAGCTTAGTCTCGCAGGGGGCTAGGAACACTGAAGCTTTCTTT.

The chain has TRBV11-3 and TRBJ1-1; D is unclear. The CDR3 consists of 12 residues. V lost 3 bases, J lost 3 bases, and 5 bases lay in between. From germline, CDR1 is SGHNT and CDR2 YENEEA. The CDR3 protein is CASSFHDTEAFF. Here the CDR3 DNA reads TGTGCCAGCAGCTTCCATGACACTGAAGCTTTCTTT. The variable domain in full, with the rest retrieved from reference TRBV11-3 and TRBJ1-1, is EAGVVQSPRYKIIEKKQPVAFWCNPISGHNTLYWYLQNLGQGPELLIRYENEEAVDDSQLPKDRFSAERLKGVDSTLKIQPAELGDSAVYLCASSFHDTEAFFGQGTRLTVV.

V and J are TRBV4-1 and TRBJ1-2; unclear D gene. The CDR3 is made up of 16 amino acids. CDR1 is MGHRA and CDR2 is YSYEKL in the germline V gene. Trimming removed 0 bases from V and 6 bases from J, with 17 bases in between. The CDR3 region has the DNA TGCGCCAGCAGCCAAGATGGGTTGGAGGGTTTGAATGGCTACACCTTC. It is translated as CASSQDGLEGLNGYTF.

The V gene is TRBV13, the J gene TRBJ2-5, with 12 bases aligning to TRBD2. Germline assignment: CDR1 PRHDT and CDR2 FYEKMQ (reference sequence). There are 18 residues in the CDR3. With 2 bases clipped from V and 3 bases from J, the junction kept 10 bases outside the gene matches. CDR3: CASSLLGLAGGIEETQYF. CDR3 DNA sequence: TGTGCCAGCAGCTTACTAGGGCTAGCGGGAGGGATTGAAGAGACCCAGTACTTC.

The chain links TRBV9 to TRBJ1-1, with D possibly matching TRBD1 (5 bases). Deletions cut 4 bases from V and 4 bases from J, with 11 bases between. The CDR3 length is 13 residues. Germline V CDR1 and CDR2: SGDLS, YYNGEE. The CDR3 loop is CASSPGGGTEAFF. DNA of the CDR3: TGTGCCAGCAGCCCGGGGGGAGGCACTGAAGCTTTCTTT.

The chain couples TRBV28 to TRBJ2-1; the D is unclear. V lost 3 bases and J 7 bases, leaving 16 bases between the germline ends. The CDR3 extends over 15 amino acids. Germline CDR1 MDHEN, CDR2 SYDVKM. CDR3 nucleotide sequence: TGTGCCAGCAGTTTGCGCTATCCCCCCCCTAATGAGCAGTTCTTC. Amino acid sequence: CASSLRYPPPNEQFF.